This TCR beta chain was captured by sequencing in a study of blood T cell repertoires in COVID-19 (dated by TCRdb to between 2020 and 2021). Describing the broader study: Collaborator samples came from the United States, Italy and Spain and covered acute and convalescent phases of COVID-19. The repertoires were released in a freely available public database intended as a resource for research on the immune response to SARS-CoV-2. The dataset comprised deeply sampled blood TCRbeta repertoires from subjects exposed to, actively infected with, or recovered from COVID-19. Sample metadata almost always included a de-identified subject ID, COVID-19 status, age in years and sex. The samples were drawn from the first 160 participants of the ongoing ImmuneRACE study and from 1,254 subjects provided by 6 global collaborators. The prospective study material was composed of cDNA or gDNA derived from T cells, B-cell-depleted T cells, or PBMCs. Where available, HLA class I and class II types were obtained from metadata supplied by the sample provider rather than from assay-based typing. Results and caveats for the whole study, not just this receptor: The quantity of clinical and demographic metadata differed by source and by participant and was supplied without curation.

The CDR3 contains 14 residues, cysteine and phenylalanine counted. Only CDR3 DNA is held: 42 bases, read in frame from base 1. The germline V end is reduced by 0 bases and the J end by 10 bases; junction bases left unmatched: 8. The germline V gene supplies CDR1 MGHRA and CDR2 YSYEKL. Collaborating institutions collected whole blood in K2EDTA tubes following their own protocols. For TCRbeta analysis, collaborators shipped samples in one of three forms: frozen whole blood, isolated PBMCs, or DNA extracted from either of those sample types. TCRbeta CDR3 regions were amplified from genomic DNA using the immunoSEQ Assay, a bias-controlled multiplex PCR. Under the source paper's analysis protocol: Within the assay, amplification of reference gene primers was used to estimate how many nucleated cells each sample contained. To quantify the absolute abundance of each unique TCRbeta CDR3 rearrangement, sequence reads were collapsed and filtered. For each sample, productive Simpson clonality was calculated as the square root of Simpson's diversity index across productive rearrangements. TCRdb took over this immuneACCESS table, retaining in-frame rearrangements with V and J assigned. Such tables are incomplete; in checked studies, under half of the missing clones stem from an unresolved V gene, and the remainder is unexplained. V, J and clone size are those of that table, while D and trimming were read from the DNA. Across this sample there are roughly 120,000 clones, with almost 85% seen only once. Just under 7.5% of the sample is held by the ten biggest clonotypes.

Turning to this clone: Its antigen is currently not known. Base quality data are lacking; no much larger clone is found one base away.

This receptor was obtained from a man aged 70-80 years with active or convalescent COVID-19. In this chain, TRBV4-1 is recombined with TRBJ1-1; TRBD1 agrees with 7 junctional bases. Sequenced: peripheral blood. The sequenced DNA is TGCGCCAGCAGCCAAGAAGCCGGGACAGTTATAGCTTTCTTT. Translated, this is CASSQEAGTVIAFF.